Described below is a single TCR beta chain sequence and its context. Its antigen is not yet known. It has no much larger one-base neighbor in the sample; base qualities were not kept. The cohort was made up of approximately 670 healthy bone marrow donors. All cohort members were sampled while nominally healthy, although unrecorded immune exposures were likely present. The donor was CMV seropositive and belonged to the group of 250 to 350 seropositive cohort members. A peripheral blood sample was collected from each donor, and TCR beta sequencing was performed on peripheral blood mononuclear cells. The Qiagen DNeasy Blood Extraction Kit was used to extract genomic DNA from the blood cell samples. The method was the immunoSEQ multiplex PCR assay. The multiplex PCR relied on a mix of 60 forward primers for TCR Vbeta segments and 13 reverse primers for TCR Jbeta segments. A multiplex PCR assay on genomic DNA amplified the CDR3 region of rearranged TCR beta genes. The amplified TCR beta libraries were sequenced on the Illumina HiSeq System as 87-base-pair reads. In the paper's pipeline: A later analysis tallied roughly 78 million unique TCR beta chains across the 666 repertoires, and some 12 million of those chains were shared by two or more donors. Raw reads were error-corrected and collapsed into unique sequences with a nearest-neighbor algorithm that merged closely related sequences to remove PCR and sequencing errors. CDR3 sequences were aligned to IMGT reference sequences to assign V, D and J gene segments. Each retained sequence needed at least a six-nucleotide match to both a V gene segment and a J gene segment. Rearrangements were called productive when the CDR3 lacked stop codons and stayed in frame with V and J; all others were non-productive. CDR3 was defined according to IMGT convention as the region running from the second conserved V-encoded cysteine to the conserved J-encoded phenylalanine. In an earlier analysis of more than 550 of the donors, sequences lacking an unambiguous match to a single V gene segment were excluded. In an earlier analysis of approximately 590 of the donors, V segments were called functional above 56.7% productive rearrangements and were called segregating when the between-donor standard deviation exceeded 5%. A statistical classification framework was built for diagnosing cytomegalovirus status from the catalog of TCR beta chain sequences. In a later analysis, TCR nucleotide sequences were compared against IMGT/GENE-DB human TR gene sequences so that V and J genes could be assigned. In a later analysis, CDR3 sequences and most-parsimonious VDJ recombination scenarios were assigned using the TCRdist pipeline. In a later analysis, every TCR beta chain was defined by the combination of its CDR3 amino acid sequence and its V-gene family, and reads without a unique V-gene family were dropped. To address suspected cross-contamination and a sequencing artifact, a later analysis removed a few hundred highly shared, low-generation-probability nucleotide sequences. In a later analysis, a clonal expansion index was calculated for each public chain from normalized within-repertoire ranks of inferred template counts. In a later analysis, generation probabilities were computed using a VDJ recombination model fitted to out-of-frame rearrangements, and the results were checked against IGoR. In a later analysis, hypergeometric tests were used to score TCR-TCR, TCR-HLA and TCR-CMV co-occurrence, with a repertoire-size bias correction applied to TCR pairs. False discovery rates were estimated in a later analysis by permuting HLA or CMV assignments 20 times. In a later analysis, co-occurring TCRs were grouped with DBSCAN, and TCRdist sequence similarity was added when clustering was performed within HLA-allele-positive subsets. Repertoires with fewer than 30,000 or more than 120,000 public chains were left out of co-occurrence clustering, as were a handful of repertoires with anomalous nucleotide sharing. Held by TCRdb, this immuneACCESS table contains in-frame sequences only and omits some clones. Under half of the omission traces to an unresolved V gene where checked; the cause of the rest is unknown. Clone size and the V and J calls come from that table; the DNA yielded D and trimming. The sample table lists more than 95,000 clones, more than 80% of them with a count of one. About 8.9% of the sample comes from the top ten.

This sample is drawn from a study of cytomegalovirus exposure and HLA in healthy donors (TCRdb year 2017). A note on the overall study: In an earlier analysis of roughly 590 of the donors, about 260 Gb of sequence data and 100 million or so unique TCR beta sequences from about 180 million T cells were reported. An early release covering some 640 HLA-typed donors comprised about 320 gigabases of sequencing data and around 80 million unique TCR sequences. Of the 398 genotyped donors, 65% to 90% fell in the genetic ancestry cluster associated with self-reported Caucasian donors. The study aimed to test whether signatures of past pathogen exposure could be identified by cataloging public T cell receptors. The T cell repertoires of around 730 subjects were profiled by immunosequencing and related to cytomegalovirus serostatus. A separate validation cohort of 90 to 150 different subjects was used in addition to the roughly 640-subject first cohort. High-throughput TCR immunosequencing, statistical association of individual TCRs with disease status, and machine learning were combined to predict cytomegalovirus infection status. A later analysis re-examined previously published TCR beta repertoires from several hundred donors and added high-resolution HLA genotyping to investigate patterns of TCR occurrence. The later analysis used no new phenotypic data to find candidate immune exposures, relying instead on TCR beta sequences and their occurrence across donors. An earlier analysis of around 580 of the donors used high-throughput TCR beta sequencing to judge whether each TCR beta V gene segment behaved as functional or pseudogenic. Donor age, sex, ethnicity and CMV serostatus were compiled alongside the repertoire data. In a later genetic analysis, genome-wide SNP genotypes for about three fifths of the roughly 670 donors were used, and that subset was treated as a discovery cohort. Every repertoire in the discovery cohort had been generated on one and the same sequencing platform. HLA typing included class I and class II loci at four-digit resolution. Typing coverage differed by locus: A, B, C, DRB1 and DQB1 were typed in about 629-640 donors, DQA1 in around 500, DPA1 in roughly 590, and DPB1 in just under 490. Because of strong linkage in the cohort, five DR-DQ haplotypes were treated as single units for association and clustering. Across approximately 420 genotyped donors of the cohort, an average of roughly 230,000 unique TCR beta nucleotide sequences per donor were sequenced, and 15% to 20% of those sequences were non-productive.

The research as a whole found: Because HLA typing was unavailable for some donors at each locus, only the typed subset was used in association tests. Because counts were too low, approximately 15 rarely observed V segments, including chromosome 9 orphons, were excluded from the earlier analysis of some 540 of the donors. Cytomegalovirus status was reported to be diagnosed by the classifier with high specificity and sensitivity in both the original and validation cohorts. Some IMGT-functional V segments, including TRBV6-2 and TRBV6-3, could not be distinguished by the 87-base-pair reads and were therefore excluded. Compared with equally common non-associated chains, HLA-associated TCR beta chains in a later analysis were more clonally expanded and had lower generation probabilities. Across donors, most TCR sequences were observed very rarely, whereas some public TCRs were present in many individuals. According to a later analysis, parvovirus B19, influenza, CMV and Epstein-Barr virus appeared linked to several top co-occurrence clusters. When HLA alleles, especially DR and DQ, strongly co-occurred, attributing TCR associations to individual alleles was difficult. A further reported finding was that TCR beta sequences accurately predicted the HLA-A and HLA-B alleles for most subjects in the first cohort. CMV serostatus was the only immune exposure information available for the cohort. In a later analysis, TCR association rates were found to vary across HLA loci, with the most associated TCRs seen for DRB1 alleles and the fewest for HLA-C alleles. According to a later genetic analysis, donors in an Asian-associated ancestry cluster had fewer N-insertions in productive TCRs than the roughly 670-donor mean. The study gave a list of over 150 TCR beta chains associated with cytomegalovirus. A cluster of highly shared sequence variants was judged likely to be a technical artifact of the sequencing pipeline. Linkage disequilibrium might explain the correlated functional status among segregating V segments, but an unknown experimental factor could not be ruled out. An association between a missense DCLRE1C variant and V-gene and J-gene trimming of TCR beta chains was found in a later genetic analysis and replicated in an independent cohort. The authors suggested that the approach could potentially be generalized to other disease states and immunological phenotypes. In vitro tests confirmed that a few of the cytomegalovirus-associated TCR beta chains recognize cytomegalovirus antigens. In this cohort, only TCR beta chains were sequenced, and detectable features were limited by the absence of alpha or paired-chain data. The presence/absence analyses assumed that sequencing depth was roughly uniform across donors, and that assumption may not be true. At a false discovery rate of 0.05, a later analysis linked some 18,000 TCR beta sequences to specific HLA alleles. In a later analysis, most CMV-associated TCR beta chains were found to appear HLA-restricted, with HLA associations seemingly driven largely by CMV exposure. An earlier analysis of several hundred of the donors showed that most TCR beta V segments appeared in productive rearrangements either about 90% or about 30% of the time, which broadly matched IMGT annotations.

Measured from the cysteine to the phenylalanine, the CDR3 is 12 residues long. This entry keeps only the CDR3 DNA: 36 bases, framed from base 1. CDR1 and CDR2 (SNHLY, FYNNEI) derive from the germline V gene. V drops 7 bases and J drops 8 bases, leaving 14 bases in between. This receptor chain uses TRBV2 and TRBJ1-2; a confident D gene designation cannot be given. The TCR comes from a man aged 30-40 years in good health and CMV-seropositive. The sequenced material came from PBMCs. The nucleotide sequence is TGTGCCAGCAAGGCCCCCCCGGGAGGCTACACCTTC. It codes for CASKAPPGGYTF.